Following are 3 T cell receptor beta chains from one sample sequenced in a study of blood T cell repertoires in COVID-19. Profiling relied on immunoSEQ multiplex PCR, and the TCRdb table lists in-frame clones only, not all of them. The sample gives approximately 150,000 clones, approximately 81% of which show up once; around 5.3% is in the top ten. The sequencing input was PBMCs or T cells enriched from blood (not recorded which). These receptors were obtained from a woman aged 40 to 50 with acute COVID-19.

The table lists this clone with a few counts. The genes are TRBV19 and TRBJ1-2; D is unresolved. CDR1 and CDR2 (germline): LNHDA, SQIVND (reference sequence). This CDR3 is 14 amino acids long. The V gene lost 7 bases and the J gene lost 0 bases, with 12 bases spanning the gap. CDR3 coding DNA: TGTGCCAGTAAGTTGCGGGAGTCTAACTATGGCTACACCTTC. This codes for CASKLRESNYGYTF.

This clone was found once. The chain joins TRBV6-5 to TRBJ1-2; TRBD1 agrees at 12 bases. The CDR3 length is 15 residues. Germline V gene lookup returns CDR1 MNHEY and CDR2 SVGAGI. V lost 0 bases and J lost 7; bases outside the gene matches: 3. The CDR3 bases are TGTGCCAGCAGTTACTCGGGACAGGGGGCACCTGGCTACACCTTC. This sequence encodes CASSYSGQGAPGYTF.

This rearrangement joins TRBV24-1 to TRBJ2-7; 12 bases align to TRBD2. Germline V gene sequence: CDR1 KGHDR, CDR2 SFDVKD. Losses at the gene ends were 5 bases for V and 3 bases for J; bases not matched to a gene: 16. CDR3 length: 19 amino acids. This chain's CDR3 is CATSGSPKITSGRNYEQYF. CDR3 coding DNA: TGTGCCACCAGTGGCTCTCCCAAGATCACTAGCGGGAGGAACTACGAGCAGTACTTC.